The rows below give T cell receptor beta chains drawn from one sample of a study of a mutant IDH1 vaccine in newly diagnosed glioma. Profiling relied on immunoSEQ multiplex PCR, and the TCRdb table lists in-frame clones only, not all of them. The sample yields 25,000 to 35,000 clones, 70% to 90% seen once. Their antigens are not known. Specimen: PBMCs, collected from a glioma patient whose treatment included an IDH1 peptide vaccine. These receptors were obtained from a man aged 18 to 30 with glioma. CDR3s include the opening cysteine and the closing phenylalanine or tryptophan. D genes are given only for firm matches. Some rows mark clone size as missing; the rest say once, few, many or name a class of expanded clone.

d_call j_call clone_size v_call cdr3_aa cdr3_nt
TRBD1 TRBJ1-1 NA TRBV25-1 CASSDPGQGDYATEAFF TGTGCCAGCAGTGACCCGGGACAGGGGGATTATGCGACTGAAGCTTTCTTT
NA TRBJ1-1 NA TRBV5-1 CASSLGGAPSTEAFF TGCGCCAGCAGCTTAGGCGGGGCACCGAGCACTGAAGCTTTCTTT
TRBD2 TRBJ2-7 NA TRBV5-6 CASSWEGYEQYF TGTGCCAGCAGCTGGGAGGGCTACGAGCAGTACTTC
TRBD1 TRBJ1-1 NA TRBV28 CASSLGQVGLAFF TGTGCCAGCAGTTTGGGACAGGTGGGATTAGCTTTCTTT
TRBD2 TRBJ2-3 NA TRBV5-4 CASSPGGGAGGDTQYF TGTGCCAGCAGCCCCGGGGGTGGGGCGGGAGGAGATACGCAGTATTTT
TRBD1 TRBJ1-1 NA TRBV9 CASSKTGFTEAFF TGTGCCAGCAGCAAGACAGGGTTCACTGAAGCTTTCTTT
NA TRBJ1-2 NA TRBV11-2 CASSVGGAAGGYTF TGTGCCAGCAGCGTGGGGGGGGCGGCCGGTGGCTACACCTTC
NA TRBJ1-3 NA TRBV5-6 CASRIQGSGNTIYF TGTGCCAGCAGGATCCAGGGGAGTGGAAACACCATATATTTT
NA TRBJ2-7 once TRBV2 CASRTQASYEQYF TGTGCCAGCAGGACTCAGGCCTCCTACGAGCAGTACTTC
NA TRBJ2-7 NA TRBV15 CATAVSGTHYEQYF TGTGCCACCGCGGTATCGGGGACTCACTACGAGCAGTACTTC
NA TRBJ2-5 NA TRBV5-1 CASSLGTEGETQYF TGCGCCAGCAGCTTGGGGACTGAGGGGGAGACCCAGTACTTC
TRBD1 TRBJ1-2 NA TRBV30 CAWSGTGRGGYTF TGTGCCTGGAGCGGGACAGGGCGGGGAGGCTACACCTTC
TRBD2 TRBJ2-7 NA TRBV11-3 CASSLASGRQYF TGTGCCAGCAGCTTGGCTAGCGGTAGGCAGTACTTC
NA TRBJ1-2 NA TRBV27 CASSLSVGQSYGYTF TGTGCCAGCAGTTTATCAGTGGGACAAAGCTATGGCTACACCTTC
NA TRBJ1-5 NA TRBV10-3 CAISAGDSNQPQHF TGTGCCATCAGTGCTGGAGATAGCAATCAGCCCCAGCATTTT
NA TRBJ1-2 NA TRBV5-8 CASSLVRVNYGYTF TGTGCCAGCAGCTTGGTCAGGGTTAACTATGGCTACACCTTC
TRBD2 TRBJ2-7 NA TRBV4-2 CASSHSRGGAFHEQYF TGTGCCAGCAGCCATTCGCGGGGGGGCGCCTTCCACGAGCAGTACTTC
TRBD2 TRBJ2-1 NA TRBV5-1 CASSLLAETYNEQFF TGCGCCAGCAGCTTACTAGCGGAGACCTACAATGAGCAGTTCTTC
NA TRBJ1-2 NA TRBV7-2 CASSPRIGYTF TGTGCCAGCAGCCCCCGAATCGGTTACACCTTC
NA TRBJ1-1 once TRBV4-3 CASSQGVGTGAFF TGCGCCAGCAGCCAAGGGGTCGGGACGGGAGCTTTCTTT
TRBD2 TRBJ2-7 NA TRBV5-4 CASSLAGGPIGEQYF TGTGCCAGCAGCTTGGCGGGAGGGCCAATTGGGGAGCAGTACTTC
TRBD1 TRBJ1-4 NA TRBV30 CAWSTPGGWEKLFF TGTGCCTGGAGTACCCCAGGGGGATGGGAAAAACTGTTTTTT
NA TRBJ2-2 NA TRBV29-1 CSVGLAHGELFF TGCAGCGTTGGCTTGGCCCACGGGGAGCTGTTTTTT
TRBD2 TRBJ2-2 NA TRBV30 CAWSVLSGTTNTGELFF TGTGCCTGGAGTGTTCTCTCCGGGACTACAAACACCGGGGAGCTGTTTTTT
NA TRBJ1-5 NA TRBV4-2 CASSQDTGQPQHF TGTGCCAGCAGCCAAGATACTGGGCAGCCCCAGCATTTT
NA TRBJ1-4 NA TRBV5-1 CASSPGEQRSDEKLFF TGCGCCAGCAGCCCAGGGGAACAGAGGTCTGATGAAAAACTGTTTTTT
NA TRBJ1-6 NA TRBV28 CASSLRGVPLHF TGTGCCAGCAGTTTGAGGGGAGTCCCCCTCCACTTT
NA TRBJ2-1 NA TRBV5-1 CASSSSVKYNEQFF TGCGCCAGCAGCTCTAGCGTGAAGTACAATGAGCAGTTCTTC
TRBD1 TRBJ1-4 NA TRBV6-6 CASSYSTGAVNEKLFF TGTGCCAGCAGTTATAGTACAGGGGCCGTCAATGAAAAACTGTTTTTT
NA TRBJ1-3 NA TRBV4-3 CASSQDHTGSGNTIYF TGCGCCAGCAGCCAAGATCACACGGGCTCTGGAAACACCATATATTTT
TRBD1 TRBJ1-2 NA TRBV18 CASSRTGTVGNGYTF TGTGCCAGCTCACGGACCGGGACAGTCGGTAATGGCTACACCTTC
NA TRBJ1-4 NA TRBV30 CAWSERVREKLFF TGTGCCTGGAGTGAGAGGGTACGAGAAAAACTGTTTTTT
TRBD1 TRBJ1-5 NA TRBV4-1 CASSQDWPGQLDQPQHF TGCGCCAGCAGCCAAGATTGGCCGGGACAGCTTGATCAGCCCCAGCATTTT
NA TRBJ2-7 NA TRBV29-1 CSVEDHRTYPYEQYF TGCAGCGTTGAAGATCACAGGACCTACCCCTACGAGCAGTACTTC
TRBD1 TRBJ1-2 NA TRBV6-6 CASLPTGGYGYTF TGTGCCAGTCTCCCGACAGGGGGCTATGGCTACACCTTC
NA TRBJ1-2 NA TRBV4-3 CASSQDRSRRYGYTF TGCGCCAGCAGCCAAGATCGTAGCAGGAGGTATGGCTACACCTTC
NA TRBJ1-5 few TRBV28 CASSLAGQPQHF TGTGCCAGCAGTTTAGCCGGACAGCCCCAGCATTTT
TRBD1 TRBJ2-2 NA TRBV7-2 CASSPPGQGKAGELFF TGTGCCAGCAGCCCTCCGGGACAGGGGAAAGCCGGGGAGCTGTTTTTT
NA TRBJ2-6 NA TRBV14 CASSQVDSRPGANVLTF TGTGCCAGCAGCCAAGTTGACAGCAGGCCTGGGGCCAACGTCCTGACTTTC
NA TRBJ1-2 NA TRBV27 CASSPGYGYTF TGTGCCAGCAGCCCTGGGTATGGCTACACCTTC
NA TRBJ2-5 NA TRBV5-1 CASSTRAPEGETQYF TGCGCCAGCAGCACCCGGGCTCCCGAAGGTGAGACCCAGTACTTC
TRBD2 TRBJ2-1 NA TRBV5-1 CASSLVPAGVQSYNEQFF TGCGCCAGCAGCTTGGTTCCCGCGGGAGTTCAGTCCTACAATGAGCAGTTCTTC
NA TRBJ1-5 once TRBV4-1 CASSQEFQIGPSNQPQHF TGCGCCAGCAGCCAAGAATTTCAGATAGGCCCAAGCAATCAGCCCCAGCATTTT
NA TRBJ1-5 NA TRBV4-2 CASSQDPQGTTQPQHF TGTGCCAGCAGCCAAGATCCTCAGGGGACTACTCAGCCCCAGCATTTT
NA TRBJ1-1 NA TRBV5-6 CASNLGTTEAFF TGTGCCAGCAACTTAGGGACCACTGAAGCTTTCTTT
NA TRBJ2-3 NA TRBV7-6 CASSRTPSTDTQYF TGTGCCAGCAGCCGTACCCCGAGCACAGATACGCAGTATTTT
TRBD2 TRBJ2-1 NA TRBV29-1 CSASSGRARDEQFF TGCAGCGCCTCGAGCGGGAGGGCCCGGGATGAGCAGTTCTTC
NA TRBJ1-5 NA TRBV2 CASSEAAGEQPQHF TGTGCCAGCAGTGAAGCAGCGGGGGAGCAGCCCCAGCATTTT
TRBD1 TRBJ1-5 NA TRBV19 CASRHTGVVEPQHF TGTGCCAGTAGGCATACAGGGGTAGTAGAGCCCCAGCATTTT
NA TRBJ2-7 NA TRBV2 CASSTTGPVEQYF TGTGCCAGCAGTACAACCGGGCCCGTCGAGCAGTACTTC